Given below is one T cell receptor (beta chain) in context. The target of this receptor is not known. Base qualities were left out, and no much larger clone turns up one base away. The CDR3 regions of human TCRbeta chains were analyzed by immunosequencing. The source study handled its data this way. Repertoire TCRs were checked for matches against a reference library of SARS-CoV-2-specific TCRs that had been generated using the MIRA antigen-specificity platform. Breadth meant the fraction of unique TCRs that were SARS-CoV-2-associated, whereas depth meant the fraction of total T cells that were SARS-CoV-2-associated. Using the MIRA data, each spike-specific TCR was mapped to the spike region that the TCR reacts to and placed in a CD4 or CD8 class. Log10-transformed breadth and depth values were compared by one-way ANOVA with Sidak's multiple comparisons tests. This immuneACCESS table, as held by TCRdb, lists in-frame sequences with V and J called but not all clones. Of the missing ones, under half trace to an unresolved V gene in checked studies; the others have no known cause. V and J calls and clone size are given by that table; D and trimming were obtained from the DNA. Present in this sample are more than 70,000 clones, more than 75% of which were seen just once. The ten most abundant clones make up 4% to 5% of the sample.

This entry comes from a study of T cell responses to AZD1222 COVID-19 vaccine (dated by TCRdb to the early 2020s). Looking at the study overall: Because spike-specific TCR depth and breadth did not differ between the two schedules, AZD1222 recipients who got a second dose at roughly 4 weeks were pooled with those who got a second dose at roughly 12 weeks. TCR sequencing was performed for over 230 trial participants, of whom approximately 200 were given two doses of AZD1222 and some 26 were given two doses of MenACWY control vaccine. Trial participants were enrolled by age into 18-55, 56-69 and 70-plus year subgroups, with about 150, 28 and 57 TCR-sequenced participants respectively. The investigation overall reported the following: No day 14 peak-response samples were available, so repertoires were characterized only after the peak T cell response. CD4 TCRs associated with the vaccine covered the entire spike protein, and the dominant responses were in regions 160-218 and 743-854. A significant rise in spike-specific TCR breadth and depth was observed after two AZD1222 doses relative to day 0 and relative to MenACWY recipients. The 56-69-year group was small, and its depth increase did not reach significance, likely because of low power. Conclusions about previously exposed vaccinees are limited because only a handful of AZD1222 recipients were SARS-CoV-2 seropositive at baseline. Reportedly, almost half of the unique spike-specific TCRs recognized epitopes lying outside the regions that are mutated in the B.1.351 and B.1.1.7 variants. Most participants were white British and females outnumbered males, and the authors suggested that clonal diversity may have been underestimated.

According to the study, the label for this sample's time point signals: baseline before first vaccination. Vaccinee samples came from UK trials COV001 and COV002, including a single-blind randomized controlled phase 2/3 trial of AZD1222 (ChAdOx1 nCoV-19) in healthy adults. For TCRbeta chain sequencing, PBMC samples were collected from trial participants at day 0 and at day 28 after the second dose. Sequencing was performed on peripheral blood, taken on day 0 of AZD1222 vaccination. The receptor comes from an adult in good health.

The nucleotide sequence reads as follows: TGTGCCAGCAGCGTAGCAGGGGGACAGACTCCCTACGAGCAGTACTTC. This translates into CASSVAGGQTPYEQYF. The sequence is built from TRBV9 and TRBJ2-7; 7 of the junction bases match TRBD1. Per the germline V gene, SGDLS is the CDR1 and YYNGEE is the CDR2. The CDR3, from cysteine to phenylalanine, totals 16 residues. Here the CDR3 DNA is all that survives: 48 bases in frame from base 1. Clipping removes 0 bases from V and 2 bases from J, with 8 as the unmatched junction base count.